Sequencing of this T cell receptor (beta chain) was carried out in a study of shared clonotypes between healthy human individuals. Germline V gene data show CDR1 as MNHEY and CDR2 as SMNVEV (reference sequence). Deletions cut 2 bases from V and 4 bases from J, with 12 bases between. The CDR3 sequence is 15 residues long. CD8 cells classed as naive were CD45RO-negative and positively selected for CCR7, excluding terminally differentiated effector memory CD45RA+ cells. With respect to this clone: As yet, its antigen is unknown.

Whole-study findings and limits: Read depth was anticipated to influence clonotype sharing among donors.

The method was immunoSEQ multiplex PCR; TCRdb's version includes in-frame clones alone and lacks a portion of them. The data hold nearly 2 million clones, with about 95% observed a single time. This clonotype originated in a man aged 18 to 35 in good health. The sample taken for sequencing was naive CD8+ T cells sorted from blood. V usage is TRBV27 and J usage is TRBJ1-5, with a tentative D call TRBD1 (5 bases). The CDR3 region has the DNA TGTGCCAGCAGTTTACACTCACAGGAGAATCAGCCCCAGCATTTT. Its translation is CASSLHSQENQPQHF.